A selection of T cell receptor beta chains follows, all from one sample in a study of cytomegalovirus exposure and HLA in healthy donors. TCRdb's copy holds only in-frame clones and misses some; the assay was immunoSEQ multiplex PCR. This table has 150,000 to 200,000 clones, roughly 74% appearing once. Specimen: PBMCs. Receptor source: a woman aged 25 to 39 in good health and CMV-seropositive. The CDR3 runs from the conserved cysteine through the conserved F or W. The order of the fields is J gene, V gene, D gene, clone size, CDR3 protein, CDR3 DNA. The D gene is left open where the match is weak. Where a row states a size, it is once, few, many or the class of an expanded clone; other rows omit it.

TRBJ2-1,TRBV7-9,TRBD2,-,CASSPEGTSYSSYNEQFF,TGTGCCAGCAGCCCCGAGGGGACTAGTTATTCCTCCTACAATGAGCAGTTCTTC
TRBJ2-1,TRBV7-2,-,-,CASSLRNNEQFF,TGTGCCAGCAGCCTACGTAACAATGAGCAGTTCTTC
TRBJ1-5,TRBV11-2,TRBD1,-,CASSPGQGKYSNQPQHF,TGTGCCAGCAGCCCGGGACAGGGGAAGTATAGCAATCAGCCCCAGCATTTT
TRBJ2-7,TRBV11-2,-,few,CASSQGRSEQYF,TGTGCCAGCAGCCAGGGTAGGAGCGAGCAGTACTTC
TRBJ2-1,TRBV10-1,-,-,CASSHSSYNEQFF,TGCGCCAGCAGTCATAGCTCCTACAATGAGCAGTTCTTC
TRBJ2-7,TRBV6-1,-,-,CASSQFRTYEQYF,TGTGCCAGCAGCCAGTTCAGAACCTACGAGCAGTACTTC
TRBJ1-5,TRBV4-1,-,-,CASSQGQGGQPQHF,TGCGCCAGCAGCCAAGGTCAGGGTGGACAGCCCCAGCATTTT
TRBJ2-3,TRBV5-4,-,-,CASSLEFPTDTQYF,TGTGCCAGCAGCTTGGAATTCCCGACAGATACGCAGTATTTT
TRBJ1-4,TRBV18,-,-,CASSPGGVLFF,TGTGCCAGCTCACCGGGCGGGGTTCTGTTTTTT
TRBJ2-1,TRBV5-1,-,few,CASSGGLGYNEQFF,TGCGCCAGCTCCGGTGGTCTCGGCTACAATGAGCAGTTCTTC
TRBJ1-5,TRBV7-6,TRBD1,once,CASSSSPGTVRHF,TGTGCCAGCAGCTCATCACCCGGGACAGTAAGGCATTTT
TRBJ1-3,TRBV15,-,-,CATSRDYWEVHSGNTIYF,TGTGCCACCAGCAGAGATTACTGGGAGGTTCACTCTGGAAACACCATATATTTT
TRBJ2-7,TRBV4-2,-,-,CASSQDWGVTYEQYF,TGTGCCAGCAGCCAAGATTGGGGGGTTACCTACGAGCAGTACTTC
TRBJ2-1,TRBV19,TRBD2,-,CASSLTSGSEQFF,TGTGCCAGTAGTCTTACTAGCGGGAGTGAGCAGTTCTTC
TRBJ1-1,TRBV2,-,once,CASTVGLREAFF,TGTGCCAGCACCGTGGGCCTACGCGAAGCTTTCTTT
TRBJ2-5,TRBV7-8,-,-,CASSLSSTETQYF,TGTGCCAGCAGCCTTTCTAGCACTGAGACCCAGTACTTC
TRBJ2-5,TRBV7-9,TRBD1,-,CASSGGQGETQYF,TGTGCCAGCAGCGGGGGACAGGGGGAGACCCAGTACTTC
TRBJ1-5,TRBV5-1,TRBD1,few,CASSLGDRHQPQHF,TGCGCCAGCAGCTTGGGGGACAGACATCAGCCCCAGCATTTT
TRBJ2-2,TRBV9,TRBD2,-,CASSPHGLAGGRDTGELFF,TGTGCCAGCAGCCCCCACGGTCTAGCGGGGGGGAGGGACACCGGGGAGCTGTTTTTT
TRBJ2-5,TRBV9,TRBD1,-,CASSPTGGRETQYF,TGTGCCAGCAGCCCAACAGGGGGACGAGAGACCCAGTACTTC
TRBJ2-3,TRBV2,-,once,CASSVPGLTDTQYF,TGTGCCAGCAGTGTGCCAGGGCTCACAGATACGCAGTATTTT
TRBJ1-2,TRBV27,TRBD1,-,CASSFLGQGANYGYTF,TGTGCCAGCAGTTTTTTGGGACAGGGAGCTAACTATGGCTACACCTTC
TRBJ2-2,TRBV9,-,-,CASSGKTGGELFF,TGTGCCAGCAGCGGTAAGACGGGCGGGGAGCTGTTTTTT
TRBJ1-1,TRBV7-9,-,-,CASSLNQGLGTEAFF,TGTGCCAGCAGCTTAAACCAGGGGCTGGGGACTGAAGCTTTCTTT
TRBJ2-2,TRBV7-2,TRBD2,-,CASSLPRLAGSTGELFF,TGTGCCAGCAGCTTGCCGCGTCTAGCGGGTAGCACCGGGGAGCTGTTTTTT
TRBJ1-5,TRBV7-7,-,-,CASSPKEGNQPQHF,TGTGCTAGCAGCCCCAAGGAGGGCAATCAGCCCCAGCATTTT
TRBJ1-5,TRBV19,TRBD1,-,CASSHLGGQGVNQPQHF,TGTGCCAGTAGTCACTTAGGAGGACAGGGGGTGAATCAGCCCCAGCATTTT
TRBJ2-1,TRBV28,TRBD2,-,CASSLTRRGYNEQFF,TGTGCCAGCAGTTTAACCAGGCGGGGGTACAATGAGCAGTTCTTC
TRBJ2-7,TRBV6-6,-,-,CASSYLSSYEQYF,TGTGCCAGCAGTTACCTTTCCTCGTACGAGCAGTACTTC
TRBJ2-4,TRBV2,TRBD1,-,CASRGQILAKNIQYF,TGTGCCAGCAGGGGACAGATCCTAGCCAAAAACATTCAGTACTTC
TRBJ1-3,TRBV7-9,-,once,CASSRLTGAGNTIYF,TGTGCCAGCAGCCGCCTCACGGGGGCTGGAAACACCATATATTTT
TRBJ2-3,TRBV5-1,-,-,CASSLWGLPSDTQYF,TGCGCCAGCAGCTTGTGGGGACTTCCATCAGATACGCAGTATTTT
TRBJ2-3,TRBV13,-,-,CASSPRTDTQYF,TGTGCCAGCAGCCCTCGCACAGATACGCAGTATTTT
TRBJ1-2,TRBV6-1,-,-,CASSETPDYGYTF,TGTGCCAGCAGTGAAACCCCGGACTATGGCTACACCTTC
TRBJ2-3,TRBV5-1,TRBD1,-,CASSPGQGPQYF,TGCGCCAGCAGCCCAGGACAGGGGCCGCAGTATTTT
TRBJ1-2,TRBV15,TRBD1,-,CATSRAGQGTRYTF,TGTGCCACCAGCAGAGCCGGACAGGGGACACGCTACACCTTC
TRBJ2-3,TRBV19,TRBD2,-,CASSMGSGPFLSSTDTQYF,TGTGCCAGTAGTATGGGTAGCGGGCCGTTCCTTTCTAGCACAGATACGCAGTATTTT
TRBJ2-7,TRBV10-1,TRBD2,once,CASSLGASGTLYEQYF,TGCGCCAGCAGTTTAGGGGCTAGCGGAACCCTCTACGAGCAGTACTTC
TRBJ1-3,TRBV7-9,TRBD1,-,CASSRGQGTGNTIYF,TGTGCCAGCAGCAGGGGACAGGGGACTGGAAACACCATATATTTT
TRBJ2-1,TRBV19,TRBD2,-,CASKGLAGSSSYNEQFF,TGTGCCAGTAAGGGACTAGCGGGGTCGAGCTCCTACAATGAGCAGTTCTTC
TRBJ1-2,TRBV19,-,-,CASSIQTGPYTF,TGTGCCAGTAGTATACAAACAGGGCCGTACACCTTC